The 24 T cell receptor beta chains below all came from one sample that was sequenced in a study of T cells after posttransplantation cyclophosphamide. A marrow graft followed busulfan-fludarabine conditioning, with cyclophosphamide on days +3 and +4. Measured with immunoSEQ multiplex PCR; TCRdb has only the in-frame clones, and not every one. The profile shows 7,500 to 10,000 clones, roughly 85% of them singletons. This sample comprised PBMCs, obtained 1,700 to 2,000 days after a stem cell transplant with posttransplant cyclophosphamide. The receptors were sampled from a female patient aged 35 to 55 who received an allogeneic stem cell transplant from a related donor, was CMV-positive, and had no GVHD. Some T cells may originate from the graft donor.

The CDR3 sequence is CASEKTGAGTEAFF. In nucleotides, the CDR3 is TGTGCCAGCGAGAAAACAGGGGCGGGAACTGAAGCTTTCTTT. J is TRBJ1-1 and V is TRBV9; 7 bases agree with TRBD1. Germline V CDR1 and CDR2: SGDLS, YYNGEE. The CDR3 runs to 14 residues. The J segment lost 5 bases and the V segment lost 7 bases, leaving 11 bases of the junction unmatched.

This clone came up once. The chain carries TRBV21-1 and TRBJ1-5. TRBV21-1 is assigned pseudogene status. This CDR3 contains 15 residues. The CDR3 region is CASSKEGTGGQPQHF. Written as DNA, the CDR3 is TGTGCCAGCAGCAAAGAGGGGACGGGGGGCCAGCCCCAGCATTTT.

The rearrangement joins TRBV6-1 to TRBJ2-5; a weak D match, TRBD2 (5 bases). V was shortened by 2 bases and J by 4 bases, with 11 bases between the two germline ends. Germline V gene lookup returns CDR1 MNHNS and CDR2 SASEGT. The CDR3 covers 14 residues. The DNA of the CDR3 is TGTGCCAGCAGTGAAACCGGTGGAGGAGAGACCCAGTACTTC. It is translated as CASSETGGGETQYF.

The sample holds a few counts of this clone. The CDR3, as DNA: TGTGCCAGCAGCCAAGGACAAGACTACACCTTC. It encodes CASSQGQDYTF. The chain carries TRBV4-2 and TRBJ1-2; no definite D call. Trimming pared 1 base from V and 10 bases from J, leaving 7 bases between. The germline V gene has CDR1 LGHNA and CDR2 YNFKEQ. This CDR3 comprises 11 residues.

This chain links TRBV19 with TRBJ1-1; D is perhaps TRBD1 (5 bases). The CDR3 loop spans 16 amino acids. CDR1 and CDR2 from the germline V gene are LNHDA and SQIVND (reference sequence). V lost 5 bases and J 5 bases, leaving 21 bases between the germline ends. CDR3 in amino acids: CASSPRTQGLGTEAFF. Here the CDR3 DNA reads TGTGCCAGTAGTCCTCGAACCCAGGGACTTGGGACTGAAGCTTTCTTT. Complete variable domain (other parts from reference TRBV19 and TRBJ1-1): DGGITQSPKYLFRKEGQNVTLSCEQNLNHDAMYWYRQDPGQGLRLIYYSQIVNDFQKGDIAEGYSVSREKKESFPLTVTSAQKNPTAFYLCASSPRTQGLGTEAFFGQGTRLTVV.

The V call is TRBV9, the J call TRBJ2-3; D gene unclear. Looked up from germline, CDR1 is SGDLS and CDR2 is YYNGEE. Trimming removed 0 bases from V and 1 base from J, with 6 bases in between. The CDR3 is 14 residues long. The CDR3 region is CASSVEQRTDTQYF. DNA of the CDR3: TGTGCCAGCAGCGTAGAACAGCGCACAGATACGCAGTATTTT.

The chain has TRBV11-2 and TRBJ2-3, with D maybe TRBD1 (6 bases). Trimming took 3 bases from V and 4 from J, leaving 11 bases between them. Germline CDR1 is SGHAT and CDR2 is FQNNGV. The CDR3 loop spans 14 amino acids. This CDR3 is CASSFRGQSDTQYF. The CDR3 nucleotides read TGTGCCAGCAGCTTCCGAGGACAGTCAGATACGCAGTATTTT.

V gene TRBV7-3 combines with J gene TRBJ1-1; no firm D call. The CDR3 loop spans 14 amino acids. Deletions cut 4 bases from V and 8 bases from J, with 17 bases between. Per germline, CDR1 SGHTA and CDR2 FQGTGA. CDR3 sequence (DNA): TGTGCCAGCAGCTACTCGGGTCCACCCGGGGAAGCTTTCTTT. It translates to CASSYSGPPGEAFF.

V usage is TRBV7-6 and J usage is TRBJ2-4; 12 nucleotides agree with TRBD2. Losses at the gene ends were 1 base for V and 4 bases for J; bases not matched to a gene: 5. This CDR3 is 17 amino acids long. Germline V gene data show CDR1 as SGHVS and CDR2 as FNYEAQ. CDR3 sequence reads: CASSLGLAGALKNIQYF. The CDR3 DNA follows: TGTGCCAGCAGCTTAGGACTAGCGGGGGCCTTAAAAAACATTCAGTACTTC.

The CDR3 spells CASSTGQGYGTEAFF. The CDR3 DNA reads TGTGCCAGCAGCACTGGACAGGGGTACGGCACTGAAGCTTTCTTT. This chain connects TRBV9 to TRBJ1-1, with 9 bases matching TRBD1. The CDR3 is 15 residues long. The trim removed 4 bases at V and 4 bases at J, leaving 8 bases unmatched. Germline-derived CDR1 and CDR2 are SGDLS and YYNGEE.

This clone was observed once. The chain carries TRBV7-9 and TRBJ1-6; D gene unclear. Trimming took 4 bases from V and 9 from J, leaving 4 bases between them. The germline V gene encodes CDR1 SEHNR and CDR2 FQNEAQ (reference sequence). The CDR3 is 11 amino acids. CDR3 nucleotides: TGTGCCAGCAGCTCCTTTTCACCCCTCCACTTT. It codes for CASSSFSPLHF.

The chain uses TRBV7-8 and TRBJ2-5; D call uncertain. CDR1 and CDR2 (germline): SGHVS, FQNEAQ. V lost 4 bases, J lost 5 bases, and 14 bases lay in between. The CDR3 spans 14 residues. The CDR3: CASSSRRLTETQYF. CDR3 in DNA: TGTGCCAGCAGCTCCCGTCGACTTACGGAGACCCAGTACTTC. Complete variable domain (other parts from reference TRBV7-8 and TRBJ2-5): GAGVSQSPRYKVAKRGQDVALRCDPISGHVSLFWYQQALGQGPEFLTYFQNEAQLDKSGLPSDRFFAERPEGSVSTLKIQRTQQEDSAVYLCASSSRRLTETQYFGPGTRLLVL.

In regard to this clone: The sample carries other DNA sequences with the same CDR3. The chain carries TRBV6-5 and TRBJ1-1; 7 bases align to TRBD1. CDR1 is MNHEY, CDR2 SVGAGI, per germline. The CDR3 sequence is 13 residues long. After removal of 5 bases from V and 5 bases from J, the junction contained 5 bases not matched to a gene. The CDR3 DNA reads as TGTGCCAGCAGTCGTACAGGGGAAACTGAAGCTTTCTTT. This gives the protein CASSRTGETEAFF.

The gene calls are TRBV9 and TRBJ2-1; perhaps TRBD1 as D (6 bases). The V gene's germline CDR1 is SGDLS and CDR2 YYNGEE. The CDR3 has 17 residues. V lost 4 bases to trimming and J lost 5 bases, with 22 bases between them. The CDR3 DNA is TGTGCCAGCAGCACATCAGGGGTAACCCACTGGGACAATGAGCAGTTCTTC. It encodes CASSTSGVTHWDNEQFF.

V is TRBV5-8 and J is TRBJ1-1; the match to TRBD1 covers 7 bases. J was trimmed by 0 bases and V by 7 bases; bases with no gene match: 12. This CDR3 has 16 residues. Germline V gene lookup returns CDR1 SGHTS and CDR2 YDEGEE. CDR3: CASEIQGIYLNTEAFF. Written as DNA, the CDR3 is TGTGCCAGCGAAATACAGGGGATTTACTTGAACACTGAAGCTTTCTTT.

The gene calls are TRBV28 and TRBJ1-5; 10 nucleotides line up with TRBD1. Germline V lookup: CDR1 MDHEN, CDR2 SYDVKM. J was trimmed by 6 bases and V by 3 bases; bases with no gene match: 14. The CDR3 is made up of 18 amino acids. The CDR3 reads CASSLGQGRAKKGQPQHF. The CDR3 nucleotides are TGTGCCAGCAGTTTGGGACAGGGGAGGGCTAAAAAGGGTCAGCCCCAGCATTTT.

The V gene is TRBV5-1, the J gene TRBJ2-3, with D possibly being TRBD1 (5 bases). CDR1 is SGHRS, CDR2 YFSETQ, per germline. The CDR3 runs to 15 residues. V lost 0 bases and J lost 4, with 12 bases in between. The CDR3 DNA is TGCGCCAGCAGCTTGGGCCAGGGTATCGCAGATACGCAGTATTTT. This gives the protein CASSLGQGIADTQYF.

The genes are TRBV5-1 and TRBJ1-2, with 9 bases aligning to TRBD1. In germline, CDR1 is SGHRS, CDR2 YFSETQ. Germline trimming cut 4 bases from V and 6 bases from J; bases unmatched to any gene: 7. The CDR3 sequence is 14 residues long. The CDR3 loop is CASSPGTGIDGYTF. The CDR3 coding sequence is TGCGCCAGCAGCCCAGGGACAGGGATTGATGGCTACACCTTC.

J is TRBJ2-3 and V is TRBV21-1; the table's D call, TRBD1, has no DNA check behind it. TRBV21-1 is recorded as a pseudogene. This CDR3 is 12 amino acids long. CDR3 nucleotides: TGTGCCCGACGGACAGGGCTAGATACGCAGTATTTT. It yields the protein CARRTGLDTQYF.

This clone was detected once. The J gene is TRBJ2-3, the V gene TRBV5-1; possibly TRBD1 for D (6 bases). Germline V CDR1 and CDR2: SGHRS, YFSETQ. V lost 6 bases and J lost 2, with 13 bases in between. The CDR3 spans 14 residues. CDR3 in amino acids: CASTRQANTDTQYF. CDR3 nucleotides: TGCGCCAGCACCCGACAGGCTAACACAGATACGCAGTATTTT.

The chain links TRBV4-1 to TRBJ2-7; D is perhaps TRBD2 (6 bases). The CDR3 runs to 14 residues. Germline V gene lookup returns CDR1 MGHRA and CDR2 YSYEKL. Trimming stripped 4 bases from V and 5 bases from J, with 15 bases between. The CDR3 loop reads CASSPEEGLNEQYF. The CDR3 DNA reads as TGCGCCAGCAGCCCCGAGGAGGGGTTGAACGAGCAGTACTTC.

The chain employs TRBV5-4 and TRBJ2-1; possible D gene TRBD1, 5 bases. The CDR3 contains 15 residues. The V end lost 1 base, the J end lost 0 bases, and 8 bases lay between the germline ends. Looked up from germline, CDR1 is SGHNT and CDR2 is YYREEE (reference sequence). The CDR3: CASSLPGNSYNEQFF. CDR3 sequence (DNA): TGTGCCAGCAGCTTGCCAGGGAACTCCTACAATGAGCAGTTCTTC.

CDR3 nucleotide sequence: TGTGCCAGCAACACCGAGACGAGGTCGGGCTCTGGAAACACCATATATTTT. Protein: CASNTETRSGSGNTIYF. The chain is built from TRBV5-6 and TRBJ1-3; D not certain. CDR1 and CDR2 from the germline V gene are SGHDT and YYEEEE. The length of the CDR3 is 17 residues. Trimming removed 6 bases at V and 0 bases at J, with 19 bases between.

V gene TRBV15 combines with J gene TRBJ2-2, with D perhaps matching TRBD1 (6 bases). CDR1 LNHNV and CDR2 YYDKDF come from the germline V gene (reference sequence). There are 15 residues in the CDR3. V lost 0 bases, J lost 7 bases, and 12 bases lay in between. CDR3 loop: CATSRDRGSGGELFF. CDR3 bases: TGTGCCACCAGCAGAGATAGGGGGTCCGGCGGGGAGCTGTTTTTT.